The next 30 T cell receptor beta chains were all read from a single sample in a study of CD8 T cells in Susac syndrome. Random hexamers were used to reverse transcribe about 0.5 to 1 ug of RNA. MiXCR, run by TCRdb on the immunoSEQ multiplex PCR reads, gives a single entry per CDR3 protein. The data show hundreds of thousands of distinct CDR3 sequences, about 82% seen once. Sequenced: CD8+ T cells from PBMCs. These receptors were taken from a human donor with multiple sclerosis.

This chain connects TRBV19 to TRBJ1-1, with 7 positions matching TRBD1. The junction had 9 bases not matched to a gene; V was cut back by 7 bases and J by 4 bases. From germline, CDR1 is LNHDA and CDR2 SQIVND (reference sequence). The CDR3 length is 14 residues. The CDR3 loop reads CASNDREWSTEAFF. For the CDR3, the DNA is TGTGCCAGTAACGACAGGGAATGGAGCACTGAAGCTTTCTTT.

The genes are TRBV20-1 and TRBJ2-1; TRBD2 matches 10 bases. The CDR3 length is 14 residues. Germline trimming cut 5 bases from V and 3 bases from J; bases unmatched to any gene: 4. The V gene's germline CDR1 is DFQATT and CDR2 SNEGSKA (reference sequence). CDR3: CSARTSGDYNEQFF. The DNA for the CDR3 is TGCAGTGCTCGGACTAGCGGAGACTACAATGAGCAGTTCTTC.

This chain joins TRBV7-8 and TRBJ2-1, with 7 bases aligning to TRBD2. Germline CDR1 reads SGHVS; CDR2 reads FQNEAQ. The V segment lost 0 bases and the J segment 0 bases; nucleotides outside the gene matches: 17. The CDR3 length is 21 residues. The DNA for the CDR3 is TGTGCCAGCAGCTTAGCGGGGACCCGCGGGGGTCCCAGGAGCTCCTACAATGAGCAGTTCTTC. Its translation: CASSLAGTRGGPRSSYNEQFF.

The chain couples TRBV27 to TRBJ1-1; D not certain. Germline V gene sequence: CDR1 MNHEY, CDR2 SMNVEV (reference sequence). There are 14 residues in the CDR3. V lost 0 bases and J lost 8, with 13 bases in between. The CDR3 DNA sequence: TGTGCCAGCAGTTTATCCGGTCCGGGGTCGGAAGCTTTCTTT. It yields the protein CASSLSGPGSEAFF.

The V gene is TRBV5-6, the J gene TRBJ1-4; possible D gene TRBD1, 6 bases. The CDR3 extends over 15 amino acids. V shed 4 bases and J shed 6 bases, with 16 bases lying between them. The V gene's germline CDR1 is SGHDT and CDR2 YYEEEE. The CDR3 loop reads CASSVEGPGDEKLFF. CDR3 DNA sequence: TGTGCCAGCAGCGTGGAGGGTCCAGGGGATGAAAAACTGTTTTTT.

CDR3 loop: CASSLSQSGMQPQHF. CDR3 DNA sequence: TGTGCCAGCAGTTTATCCCAGTCAGGGATGCAGCCCCAGCATTTT. The chain has TRBV27 and TRBJ1-5; tentatively, D is TRBD1 (5 bases). Germline assignment: CDR1 MNHEY and CDR2 SMNVEV (reference sequence). Trimming removed 0 bases at V and 7 bases at J, with 13 bases between. This CDR3 has 15 amino acids.

This clonotype was picked up a small number of times. CDR3 in amino acids: CASSLWVTEAFF. The CDR3 region has the DNA TGTGCCAGCAGCTTGTGGGTCACTGAAGCTTTCTTT. V and J are TRBV5-6 and TRBJ1-1; D gene ambiguous. CDR3 size: 12 residues. Germline V gene lookup returns CDR1 SGHDT and CDR2 YYEEEE. V was trimmed by 1 base and J by 4 bases, leaving 5 bases between them.

The genes are TRBV11-2 and TRBJ2-1; 11 positions agree with TRBD2. The germline V gene encodes CDR1 SGHAT and CDR2 FQNNGV. The CDR3 covers 16 residues. J gave up 7 bases and V 5 bases, and 10 bases lay outside the gene matches. The CDR3 DNA reads as TGTGCCAGCAGCCCGATAGCGGGAGGGCTCGCGAATGAGCAGTTCTTC. The encoded protein is CASSPIAGGLANEQFF. Based on the CDR3 plus reference TRBV11-2 and TRBJ2-1, the full variable domain is EAGVAQSPRYKIIEKRQSVAFWCNPISGHATLYWYQQILGQGPKLLIQFQNNGVVDDSQLPKDRFSAERLKGVDSTLKIQPAKLEDSAVYLCASSPIAGGLANEQFFGPGTRLTVL.

The gene calls are TRBV28 and TRBJ2-3, with D perhaps TRBD1 (5 bases). The CDR3 loop spans 17 amino acids. With 5 bases removed from V and 2 bases from J, the gap between germline ends came to 20 bases. Germline assignment: CDR1 MDHEN and CDR2 SYDVKM. CDR3 coding DNA: TGTGCCAGCAGTCCCTCCTTTGGGCAGGGCCCCACAGATACGCAGTATTTT. It translates to CASSPSFGQGPTDTQYF.

The chain combines TRBV28 with TRBJ2-6; 7 bases match TRBD2. The V gene's germline CDR1 is MDHEN and CDR2 SYDVKM. This CDR3 is built from 19 residues. V lost 2 bases, J lost 0 bases, and 10 bases stayed unmatched. CDR3 DNA sequence: TGTGCCAGCAGTTTACCCAGGGAGGGTAGGTTCTCTGGGGCCAACGTCCTGACTTTC. This translates into CASSLPREGRFSGANVLTF.

V usage is TRBV9 and J usage is TRBJ2-1, with a tentative D call TRBD2 (6 bases). Trimming took off 3 bases at V and 0 bases at J, with 16 bases between the two ends. The germline V gene encodes CDR1 SGDLS and CDR2 YYNGEE. The CDR3 covers 17 residues. The CDR3, as DNA: TGTGCCAGCAGCGCAGGTAGCGGCTATAGCTCCTACAATGAGCAGTTCTTC. Its protein product is CASSAGSGYSSYNEQFF.

This chain links TRBV4-3 with TRBJ1-1, with a possible D match to TRBD1 (5 bases). Trimming left V 0 bases short and J 0 bases short, with 8 bases between. CDR3 length: 15 amino acids. Germline assignment: CDR1 LGHNA and CDR2 YSLEER. The CDR3 sequence is CASSQDRGMNTEAFF. DNA for the CDR3: TGCGCCAGCAGCCAAGATCGGGGCATGAACACTGAAGCTTTCTTT.

This rearrangement joins TRBV6-2 or TRBV6-3 to TRBJ2-1; D unclear. Trimming removed 6 bases at V and 9 bases at J, with 9 bases between. The V gene's germline CDR1 is MNHEY and CDR2 SVGEGT. CDR3 size: 11 residues. In DNA, the CDR3 is TGTGCCAGCAGCTACATGGTTGAGCAGTTCTTC. This codes for CASSYMVEQFF.

The chain recombines TRBV7-9 with TRBJ2-7, with D perhaps assigned TRBD1 or TRBD2 (6 bases each). The length of the CDR3 is 17 residues. Germline V lookup: CDR1 SEHNR, CDR2 FQNEAQ (reference sequence). V dropped 5 bases and J dropped 4 bases, with 24 bases sitting between them. The CDR3 bases are TGTGCCAGCAGCCCTACTTGGGGAGGCAGGGGCCGGTACGAGCAGTACTTC. Amino acid sequence: CASSPTWGGRGRYEQYF.

This clonotype was detected only once. The rearrangement links TRBV4-3 to TRBJ1-2; a weak D match, TRBD1 (6 bases). This CDR3 has 15 residues. V shed 0 bases and J shed 3 bases, with 11 bases lying between them. From germline, CDR1 is LGHNA and CDR2 YSLEER. CDR3 amino acids: CASSQDRAGDYGYTF. CDR3 sequence (DNA): TGCGCCAGCAGCCAAGATAGGGCAGGGGACTATGGCTACACCTTC.

This chain joins TRBV4-3 and TRBJ1-3; possible D gene TRBD1, 6 bases. V was trimmed by 2 bases and J by 0 bases, leaving 11 bases between them. Germline CDR1 reads LGHNA; CDR2 reads YSLEER. The CDR3 loop spans 16 amino acids. CDR3 bases: TGCGCCAGCAGCCAACACAGGGCCCTCTCTGGAAACACCATATATTTT. Translated, it gives CASSQHRALSGNTIYF.

The chain links TRBV7-9 to TRBJ1-1; no firm D call. V lost 2 bases, J lost 6 bases, and 7 bases lay in between. The CDR3 length is 12 residues. Germline V gene sequence: CDR1 SEHNR, CDR2 FQNEAQ (reference sequence). The CDR3 reads CASSLLYAEAFF. The CDR3 DNA follows: TGTGCCAGCAGCTTATTGTACGCTGAAGCTTTCTTT.

The V gene is TRBV28, the J gene TRBJ2-3, with TRBD2 matching over 11 bases. The CDR3 is 15 residues long. The trim removed 0 bases at V and 6 bases at J, leaving 2 bases unmatched. CDR1 is MDHEN and CDR2 is SYDVKM in the germline V gene. The DNA of the CDR3 is TGTGCCAGCAGTTTATGGGGACTAGCGGACGATACGCAGTATTTT. Protein product: CASSLWGLADDTQYF.

This chain uses TRBV12-3 or TRBV12-4 with TRBJ2-5; TRBD2 aligns across 9 bases. The CDR3 totals 16 residues. With 8 bases clipped from V and 5 bases from J, the junction kept 15 bases outside the gene matches. This chain's CDR3 is CASSTWVAGVWETQYF. The CDR3 coding sequence is TGTGCCAGCTCCACCTGGGTAGCGGGAGTGTGGGAGACCCAGTACTTC.

This clonotype was picked up one time. This sequence joins TRBV29-1 and TRBJ1-2; TRBD1 agrees at 8 bases. Unmatched junction bases numbered 7, after V lost 6 bases and J lost 4 bases. Germline CDR1 and CDR2: SQVTM and ANQGSEA. This CDR3 comprises 13 residues. The CDR3 DNA reads TGCAGCGTACCCGACAGGGGTAGCTATGGCTACACCTTC. Its protein product is CSVPDRGSYGYTF.

The chain employs TRBV7-9 and TRBJ1-2; 7 nucleotides line up with TRBD1. This CDR3 is built from 14 residues. V lost 4 bases, J lost 5 bases, and 7 bases stayed unmatched. Germline CDR1 is SEHNR and CDR2 is FQNEAQ (reference sequence). CDR3 in DNA: TGTGCCAGCAGCTCTACAGGGGACTCTTATGGCTACACCTTC. Translating it yields CASSSTGDSYGYTF.

This sequence joins TRBV29-1 and TRBJ1-2; 12 bases align to TRBD1. The ends lost 7 bases at V and 7 bases at J; junction bases unmatched: 7. This CDR3 contains 13 residues. CDR1 SQVTM and CDR2 ANQGSEA come from the germline V gene. Here the CDR3 DNA reads TGCAGCGGCGGGACAGGGGGCTTATCTGGCTACACCTTC. Translating it yields CSGGTGGLSGYTF.

Concerning this clonotype itself: Germline is not matched at one junction end, which may reflect a read error. The chain uses TRBV7-9 and TRBJ2-6, with a weak D call TRBD1 (6 bases). This CDR3 has 19 amino acids. The germline V gene encodes CDR1 SEHNR and CDR2 FQNEAQ (reference sequence). CDR3 nucleotides: TGTGCCAGCAGGTACCAACGGATCGGACAGCCCTCTAGGGCCAACGTCCTGACTTTC. The encoded protein is CASRYQRIGQPSRANVLTF. Full variable domain (missing parts from reference TRBV7-9 and TRBJ2-6): DTGVSQNPRHKITKRGQNVTFRCDPISEHNRLYWYRQTLGQGPEFLTYFQNEAQLEKSRLLSDRFSAERPKGSFSTLEIQRTEQGDSAMYLCASRYQRIGQPSRANVLTFGAGSRLTVL.

The CDR3 is CATSDPQTPSDSLNYGYTF. DNA of the CDR3: TGTGCCACCAGTGACCCACAAACTCCCTCGGACAGCCTCAACTATGGCTACACCTTC. V usage is TRBV24-1 and J usage is TRBJ1-2; TRBD1 is a possible D gene (6 bases). The CDR3 has 19 amino acids. Trimming pared 4 bases from V and 2 bases from J, leaving 25 bases between. The V gene's germline CDR1 is KGHDR and CDR2 SFDVKD.

The DNA for the CDR3 is TGTGCCAGCTCACCTGAGGCGGGAGCAAACTACAATGAGCAGTTCTTC. Its protein product is CASSPEAGANYNEQFF. The rearrangement joins TRBV18 to TRBJ2-1; 7 nucleotides agree with TRBD2. Germline-derived CDR1 and CDR2 are KGHSH and LQKENI. The CDR3 covers 16 residues. V lost 3 bases and J lost 3; bases outside the gene matches: 8.

The V and J genes are TRBV30 and TRBJ2-1; 8 positions agree with TRBD1. J lost 0 bases, V lost 7 bases, and 8 bases had no gene match. There are 15 residues in the CDR3. Germline V gene sequence: CDR1 GTSNPN, CDR2 SVGIG (reference sequence). The CDR3 here is CASLQGASSYNEQFF. CDR3 bases: TGTGCCTCCCTGCAGGGGGCTAGCTCCTACAATGAGCAGTTCTTC.

The chain is built from TRBV7-9 and TRBJ1-5; TRBD1 might be the D (5 bases). The CDR3 length is 14 residues. Per the germline V gene, CDR1 is SEHNR and CDR2 is FQNEAQ (reference sequence). V lost 4 bases and J 8 bases, leaving 15 bases between the germline ends. The CDR3 DNA reads TGTGCCAGCAGCTCATCACAAGGGGAAGAGCCCCAGCATTTT. Protein product: CASSSSQGEEPQHF. Complete variable domain (other parts from reference TRBV7-9 and TRBJ1-5): DTGVSQNPRHKITKRGQNVTFRCDPISEHNRLYWYRQTLGQGPEFLTYFQNEAQLEKSRLLSDRFSAERPKGSFSTLEIQRTEQGDSAMYLCASSSSQGEEPQHFGDGTRLSIL.

J is TRBJ2-5 and V is TRBV28; perhaps TRBD2 as D (5 bases). The CDR3 covers 15 residues. Trimming stripped 3 bases from V and 1 base from J, with 12 bases between. The germline V gene encodes CDR1 MDHEN and CDR2 SYDVKM. The CDR3 here is CASSLGFGVQETQYF. The CDR3 DNA follows: TGTGCCAGCAGTTTGGGGTTCGGGGTCCAAGAGACCCAGTACTTC.

The gene calls are TRBV20-1 and TRBJ2-5, with 10 bases matching TRBD2. V lost 3 bases, J lost 2 bases, and 3 bases stayed unmatched. Germline V lookup: CDR1 DFQATT, CDR2 SNEGSKA (reference sequence). The CDR3 is made up of 14 amino acids. This CDR3 is CSARASGSQETQYF. The CDR3, as DNA: TGCAGTGCTAGGGCTAGCGGGAGTCAAGAGACCCAGTACTTC.

The CDR3 DNA follows: TGTGCCAGTAGTATTAGACAGTCCTATGGCTACACCTTC. Protein: CASSIRQSYGYTF. This chain uses TRBV19 with TRBJ1-2; D might be TRBD1 (5 bases). The CDR3 loop spans 13 amino acids. The germline V gene has CDR1 LNHDA and CDR2 SQIVND (reference sequence). Trimming took off 3 bases at V and 4 bases at J, with 9 bases between the two ends.